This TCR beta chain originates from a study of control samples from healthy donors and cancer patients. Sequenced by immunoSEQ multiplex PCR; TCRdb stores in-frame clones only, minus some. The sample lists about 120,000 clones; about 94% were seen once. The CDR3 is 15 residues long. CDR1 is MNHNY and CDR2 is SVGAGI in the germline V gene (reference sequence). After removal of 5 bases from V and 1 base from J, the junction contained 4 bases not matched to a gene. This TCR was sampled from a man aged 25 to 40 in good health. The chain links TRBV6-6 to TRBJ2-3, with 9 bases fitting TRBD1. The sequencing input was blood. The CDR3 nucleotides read TGTGCCAGCAGTCCCCGACAGGGGGGCACAGATACGCAGTATTTT. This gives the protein CASSPRQGGTDTQYF.